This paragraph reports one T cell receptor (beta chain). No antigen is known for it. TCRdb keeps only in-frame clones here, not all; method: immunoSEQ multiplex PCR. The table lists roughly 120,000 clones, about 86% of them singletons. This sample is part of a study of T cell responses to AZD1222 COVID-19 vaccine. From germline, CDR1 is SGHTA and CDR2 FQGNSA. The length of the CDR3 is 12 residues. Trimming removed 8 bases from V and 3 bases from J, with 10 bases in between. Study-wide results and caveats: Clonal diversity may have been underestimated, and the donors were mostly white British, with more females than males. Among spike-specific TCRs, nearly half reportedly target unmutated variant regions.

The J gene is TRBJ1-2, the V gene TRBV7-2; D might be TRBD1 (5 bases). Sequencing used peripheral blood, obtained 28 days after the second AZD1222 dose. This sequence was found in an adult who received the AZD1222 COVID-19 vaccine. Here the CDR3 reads CASGGRDYGYTF. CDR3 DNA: TGTGCCAGCGGGGGACGAGACTATGGCTACACCTTC.